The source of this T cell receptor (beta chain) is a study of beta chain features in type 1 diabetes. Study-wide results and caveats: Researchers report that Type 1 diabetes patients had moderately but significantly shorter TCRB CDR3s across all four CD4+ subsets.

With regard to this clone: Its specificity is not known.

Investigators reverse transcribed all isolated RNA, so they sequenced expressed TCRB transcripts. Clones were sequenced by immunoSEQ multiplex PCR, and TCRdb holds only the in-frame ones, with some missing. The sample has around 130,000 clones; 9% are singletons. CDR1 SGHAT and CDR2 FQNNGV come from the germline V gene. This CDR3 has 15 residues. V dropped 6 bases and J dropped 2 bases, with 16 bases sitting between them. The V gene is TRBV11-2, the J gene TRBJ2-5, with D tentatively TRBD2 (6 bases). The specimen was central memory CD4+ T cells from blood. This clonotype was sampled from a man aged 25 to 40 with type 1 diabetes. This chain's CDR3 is CASRHRWDFQETQYF. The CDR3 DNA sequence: TGTGCCAGCAGGCACAGGTGGGACTTTCAAGAGACCCAGTACTTC.